One sample yielded the 9 T cell receptor beta chains listed below, sequenced in a study of Graves' ophthalmopathy and Graves' hyperthyroidism. Amplification from RNA transcripts yielded the TCR beta CDR3 regions. The authors performed first-round RT-PCR with HTBI primers and then a second-round multiplex PCR. TCRdb processed the multiplex PCR reads anew with MiXCR; each CDR3 protein has one entry. The repertoire holds roughly 380,000 distinct CDR3 sequences, 15% seen once, with approximately 7% in the top ten. Sequencing was carried out using peripheral blood. The receptor source for this set is a woman aged 18-35 years with stable Graves' hyperthyroidism.

The sample holds a few counts of this clonotype. The chain joins TRBV11-1 to TRBJ2-2; 9 bases align to TRBD1. With 5 bases clipped from V and 3 bases from J, the junction kept 7 bases outside the gene matches. This CDR3 has 16 residues. Germline CDR1 and CDR2: SGHAT and FQDESV (reference sequence). CDR3 bases: TGTGCCAGCAGCCTTCGACAGGGGGTGGACACCGGGGAGCTGTTTTTT. Its protein product is CASSLRQGVDTGELFF. Full variable domain (rest looked up from reference TRBV11-1 and TRBJ2-2): EAEVAQSPRYKITEKSQAVAFWCDPISGHATLYWYRQILGQGPELLVQFQDESVVDDSQLPKDRFSAERLKGVDSTLKIQPAELGDSAMYLCASSLRQGVDTGELFFGEGSRLTVL.

The chain carries TRBV28 and TRBJ2-7, with D maybe TRBD1 (5 bases). Germline CDR1 MDHEN, CDR2 SYDVKM. The CDR3 has 11 amino acids. The DNA of the CDR3 is TGTGGTACAGGATTCACCTACGAGCAGTACTTC. It translates to CGTGFTYEQYF.

This clonotype was found many times. V usage is TRBV6-1 and J usage is TRBJ1-2; D ambiguous. Germline assignment: CDR1 MNHNS and CDR2 SASEGT. Deletions cut 3 bases from V and 7 bases from J, with 18 bases between. This CDR3 has 15 residues. CDR3 loop: CASSDAGPGGGGYTF. The CDR3 coding sequence is TGTGCCAGCAGTGATGCCGGCCCGGGCGGTGGTGGCTACACCTTC.

This clonotype was observed many times. V is TRBV7-6 and J is TRBJ1-1; no definite D call. This CDR3 is 13 amino acids long. V lost 5 bases to trimming and J lost 8 bases, with 15 bases between them. CDR1 SGHVS and CDR2 FNYEAQ come from the germline V gene. DNA of the CDR3: TGTGCCAGCAGCCCCCACGGGCGGGCGGAAGCTTTCTTT. Protein product: CASSPHGRAEAFF. Looking up the rest from reference TRBV7-6 and TRBJ1-1 gives the full variable domain: GAGVSQSPRYKVTKRGQDVALRCDPISGHVSLYWYRQALGQGPEFLTYFNYEAQQDKSGLPNDRFSAERPEGSISTLTIQRTEQRDSAMYRCASSPHGRAEAFFGQGTRLTVV.

This clonotype was counted at least ten times. The rearrangement links TRBV6-1 to TRBJ1-2; 9 bases fit TRBD1. The V gene's germline CDR1 is MNHNS and CDR2 SASEGT. Trimming took 6 bases from V and 5 from J; bases not matched to a gene: 13. The CDR3 length is 16 residues. The CDR3 protein is CASRRHGDRGEYGYTF. CDR3 coding DNA: TGTGCCAGCAGACGACACGGAGACAGGGGGGAGTATGGCTACACCTTC.

A few counts support this clonotype. The chain is built from TRBV18 and TRBJ2-7, with TRBD1 matching 8 bases. The CDR3 sequence is 17 residues long. CDR1 KGHSH and CDR2 LQKENI come from the germline V gene. J lost 3 bases, V lost 0 bases, and 10 bases had no gene match. This CDR3 is CASSPPLEDRDFYEQYF. In DNA, the CDR3 is TGTGCCAGCTCACCACCACTCGAGGACAGGGATTTCTACGAGCAGTACTTC.

This chain joins TRBV5-1 and TRBJ2-2; 7 nucleotides match TRBD1. The CDR3 has 15 amino acids. V lost 4 bases, J lost 3 bases, and 6 bases stayed unmatched. Germline CDR1 is SGHRS and CDR2 is YFSETQ. The CDR3 DNA is TGCGCCAGCAGCCCCCGGGACAGCTACACCGGGGAGCTGTTTTTT. It encodes CASSPRDSYTGELFF.

This clonotype was found many times. The rearrangement links TRBV6-2 or TRBV6-3 to TRBJ2-5, with a tentative D call TRBD1 (6 bases). V was clipped by 8 bases and J by 5 bases, with 15 bases between them. CDR1 is MNHEY, CDR2 SVGEGT, per germline. The CDR3 runs 13 residues. The CDR3 here is CASGIQGWETQYF. CDR3 in DNA: TGTGCCAGCGGGATACAGGGTTGGGAGACCCAGTACTTC.

As to this clonotype: Lacking the conserved final phenylalanine or tryptophan, this CDR3 likely reflects a read error. The limits of the CDR3 on the DNA are not certain, so only TCRdb's listed CDR3 is given. The V call is TRBV29-1, the J call TRBJ2-5. The CDR3 adds up to 12 amino acids, both ends counted. The germline CDR1 and CDR2 sequences are SQVTM and ANQGSEA. The CDR3 loop is CSVEETVETQDY.